The following is a TCR beta chain sequence with its context. What it binds is unknown. The sample originates from a study of shared clonotypes between healthy human individuals. Study-wide findings and caveats: Rarefaction curves obtained for sorted subsets showed sequencing incomplete despite large depth.

The assay was immunoSEQ multiplex PCR, and TCRdb's table has in-frame clones only and misses some. The table includes some 2,500,000 clones, 80% to 95% detected once. The CDR3 runs 16 residues. Germline V CDR1 and CDR2: SGHRS, YFSETQ. V shed 4 bases and J shed 4 bases, with 17 bases lying between them. J is TRBJ2-2 and V is TRBV5-1, with D tentatively TRBD2 (5 bases). The clonotype was recovered from a man aged 18 to 29 in good health. Some clones in this sample may be carry-over from other donors' samples. What was sequenced was naive CD4+ T cells from PBMCs. Indicated subset: CD45RA+ positively selected. CDR3 bases: TGCGCCAGCAGCAGGAACGTAGAGGGCGGCACCGGGGAGCTGTTTTTT. Translated: CASSRNVEGGTGELFF. Combining the CDR3 with reference TRBV5-1 and TRBJ2-2 gives the whole variable domain KAGVTQTPRYLIKTRGQQVTLSCSPISGHRSVSWYQQTPGQGLQFLFEYFSETQRNKGNFPGRFSGRQFSNSRSEMNVSTLELGDSALYLCASSRNVEGGTGELFFGEGSRLTVL.